The T cell receptor (beta chain) described here comes from a study of T-cell reconstitution after alpha-beta-depleted transplantation in children. Whole-study results and caveats: Recipient T cells and thymic progenitors that survived gave rise to the high TCRbeta diversity observed at day 60 in some patients. From newly produced T cells came most of the T-cell counts and diversity one year after transplant. Reported findings indicate that, about two months after transplant, alpha-beta T cells came from several hundred expanded clones, which were derived from non-depleted graft cells.

Unique molecular identifiers were built into the TCRbeta library. Using its own MiXCR run on the PCR reads, TCRdb lists one record per CDR3 protein. The data contain some 300,000 distinct CDR3 sequences, nearly 8% of them singletons. Comment on this clonotype: What it binds is unknown.

The CDR3 is 14 residues long. V shed 4 bases, J shed 3 bases, and the junction held 6 bases outside the gene matches. CDR1 is DFQATT and CDR2 is SNEGSKA in the germline V gene (reference sequence). This sample comprised peripheral blood, obtained 360 days after TCRalphabeta/CD19-depleted stem cell transplant. The sequence derives from a female patient between 2 and 15 years old who had a stem cell transplant for Fanconi anemia, so the T cells may come from the graft donor. This chain links TRBV20-1 with TRBJ2-5; 9 bases agree with TRBD1. CDR3: CSAKAWDREETQYF. The DNA of the CDR3 is TGCAGTGCTAAGGCCTGGGACAGGGAAGAGACCCAGTACTTC.